This passage covers 20 T cell receptor beta chains from one sample sequenced in a study of technical replicates of blood from several donors. Method: immunoSEQ multiplex PCR; TCRdb's copy keeps in-frame clones and lacks some. The table lists about 83,000 clones, around 90% of them singletons. Sequencing was carried out using T cells isolated from PBMCs. Every receptor here comes from a human donor in good health.

CDR3 sequence (DNA): TGTGCCAGCAGAGTAGCGGGAGACTCAGATACGCAGTATTTT. Encoded protein: CASRVAGDSDTQYF. The chain joins TRBV28 to TRBJ2-3; 9 bases are shared with TRBD2. The ends lost 6 bases at V and 4 bases at J; junction bases unmatched: 5. The CDR3 runs to 14 residues. The germline V gene has CDR1 MDHEN and CDR2 SYDVKM.

This clone was observed a single time. This chain uses TRBV5-1 with TRBJ2-1, with TRBD2 matching over 10 bases. This CDR3 has 14 residues. Trimming took 0 bases from V and 8 from J; bases not matched to a gene: 2. Germline V lookup: CDR1 SGHRS, CDR2 YFSETQ. The CDR3, as DNA: TGCGCCAGCAGCTTGGCTAGCGGGAGCTATGAGCAGTTCTTC. Encoded protein: CASSLASGSYEQFF.

The chain is built from TRBV13 and TRBJ1-4; D not resolved. V lost 3 bases, J lost 7 bases, and 6 bases lay in between. This CDR3 region has 12 residues. Germline-derived CDR1 and CDR2 are PRHDT and FYEKMQ (reference sequence). The CDR3 coding sequence is TGTGCCAGCAGCTTGTCGGGTGAAAAACTGTTTTTT. The encoded protein is CASSLSGEKLFF.

The rearrangement links TRBV6-5 to TRBJ2-3; D gene ambiguous. Trimming removed 8 bases at V and 6 bases at J, with 12 bases between. Germline V gene lookup returns CDR1 MNHEY and CDR2 SVGAGI. The CDR3 is 12 residues long. The CDR3 sequence is CASGRVRDTQYF. The CDR3 DNA sequence: TGTGCCAGCGGCCGGGTGAGGGATACGCAGTATTTT.

The genes are TRBV5-1 and TRBJ1-1, with D perhaps matching TRBD1 (6 bases). The CDR3 is made up of 15 amino acids. Germline V gene sequence: CDR1 SGHRS, CDR2 YFSETQ. V lost 4 bases, J lost 5 bases, and 18 bases lay in between. CDR3 protein: CASSLARGAGTEAFF. DNA for the CDR3: TGCGCCAGCAGCCTAGCTCGGGGGGCGGGTACTGAAGCTTTCTTT.

J is TRBJ1-5 and V is TRBV15; possibly TRBD1 for D (5 bases). The germline CDR1 and CDR2 sequences are LNHNV and YYDKDF (reference sequence). This CDR3 region has 17 residues. Deletions cut 3 bases from V and 5 bases from J, with 20 bases between. CDR3 nucleotides: TGTGCCACCAGCAGTCCTAAGGGCGGGGCGCGGGATCAGCCCCAGCATTTT. It specifies CATSSPKGGARDQPQHF.

The CDR3 DNA sequence: TGTGCCAGCTCACCCCGACAGCAAAGCACAGATACGCAGTATTTT. Translating gives CASSPRQQSTDTQYF. The chain links TRBV18 to TRBJ2-3; perhaps TRBD1 as D (5 bases). Germline V lookup: CDR1 KGHSH, CDR2 LQKENI. This CDR3 has 15 amino acids. Trimming removed 3 bases at V and 0 bases at J, with 10 bases between.

The chain has TRBV28 and TRBJ1-2; 9 nucleotides line up with TRBD1. This CDR3 comprises 15 residues. Germline V gene sequence: CDR1 MDHEN, CDR2 SYDVKM. The trim removed 4 bases at V and 4 bases at J, leaving 7 bases unmatched. CDR3 protein: CASSWTGASSYGYTF. The CDR3 DNA reads as TGTGCCAGCAGTTGGACAGGGGCATCGAGCTATGGCTACACCTTC.

The V and J genes are TRBV18 and TRBJ2-1, with 14 bases aligning to TRBD2. The CDR3 consists of 21 residues. In germline, CDR1 is KGHSH, CDR2 LQKENI. The V segment lost 2 bases and the J segment 7 bases; nucleotides outside the gene matches: 19. Here the CDR3 reads CASSPTPPRLAGGPPRNEQFF. The DNA of the CDR3 is TGTGCCAGCTCACCAACCCCCCCGAGACTAGCGGGGGGGCCTCCCAGGAATGAGCAGTTCTTC.

The chain employs TRBV28 and TRBJ2-7; 10 positions match TRBD1. Looked up from germline, CDR1 is MDHEN and CDR2 is SYDVKM. V lost 3 bases to trimming and J lost 3 bases; unmatched junction nucleotides: 2. This CDR3 contains 14 residues. This chain's CDR3 is CASSFRTGGYEQYF. The DNA for the CDR3 is TGTGCCAGCAGTTTCAGGACAGGGGGCTACGAGCAGTACTTC.

The gene calls are TRBV19 and TRBJ2-4; TRBD2 might be the D (6 bases). Trimming cost V 4 bases and J 0 bases, with 16 bases left between them. The CDR3 is made up of 17 amino acids. Germline CDR1 LNHDA, CDR2 SQIVND (reference sequence). This CDR3 reads CASSTGESLLAKNIQYF. The CDR3 coding sequence is TGTGCCAGTAGTACGGGAGAGTCATTACTAGCCAAAAACATTCAGTACTTC.

The rearrangement links TRBV11-3 to TRBJ1-4, with TRBD1 matching over 11 bases. There are 15 residues in the CDR3. J lost 8 bases, V lost 5 bases, and 7 bases had no gene match. Germline assignment: CDR1 SGHNT and CDR2 YENEEA. The CDR3 sequence is CASSRGQGDAEKLFF. CDR3 coding DNA: TGTGCCAGCAGCCGGGGACAGGGGGACGCGGAAAAACTGTTTTTT.

The chain's CDR3 is CAWRDLGGGKNIQYF. The CDR3 DNA reads TGTGCCTGGAGGGACCTCGGGGGAGGCAAAAACATTCAGTACTTC. V usage is TRBV30 and J usage is TRBJ2-4; a possible D gene is TRBD2 (6 bases). The CDR3 extends over 15 amino acids. Trimming left V 3 bases short and J 3 bases short, with 15 bases between. Germline V lookup: CDR1 GTSNPN, CDR2 SVGIG (reference sequence). Supplemented by reference TRBV30 and TRBJ2-4, the full variable domain reads SQTIHQWPATLVQPVGSPLSLECTVEGTSNPNLYWYRQAAGRGLQLLFYSVGIGQISSEVPQNLSASRPQDRQFILSSKKLLLSDSGFYLCAWRDLGGGKNIQYFGAGTRLSVL.

The V gene is TRBV6-6, the J gene TRBJ1-5; TRBD1 agrees at 9 bases. The germline gives CDR1 MNHNY, CDR2 SVGAGI (reference sequence). CDR3 length: 15 amino acids. Trimming cost V 7 bases and J 3 bases; bases outside gene matches: 7. CDR3 DNA sequence: TGTGCCAGCAAGCCGGGACAGGGTGACAATCAGCCCCAGCATTTT. Translation gives CASKPGQGDNQPQHF.

This clone was seen just once. The rearrangement links TRBV10-1 to TRBJ1-5, with a tentative D call TRBD1 (6 bases). The CDR3 totals 17 residues. CDR1 and CDR2 (germline): WNHNN, SYGVQD (reference sequence). Trimming shortened V by 3 bases and J by 1 base, and 16 bases separated the two germline ends. The CDR3 reads CASSDFDRPRSNQPQHF. Here the CDR3 DNA reads TGCGCCAGCAGTGACTTCGACAGGCCTAGGAGCAATCAGCCCCAGCATTTT.

This chain uses TRBV25-1 with TRBJ2-1; 7 positions agree with TRBD1. The CDR3 consists of 15 residues. Trimming at V came to 4 bases and at J to 5 bases, leaving 8 bases not matched to a gene. Germline CDR1 is MGHDK and CDR2 is SYGVNS. The CDR3 reads CASSAPGGRNNEQFF. In DNA, the CDR3 is TGTGCCAGCAGTGCCCCAGGGGGAAGAAACAATGAGCAGTTCTTC.

The chain couples TRBV28 to TRBJ1-5, with TRBD1 matching over 7 bases. Germline V gene lookup returns CDR1 MDHEN and CDR2 SYDVKM. V lost 6 bases, J lost 7 bases, and 9 bases stayed unmatched. This CDR3 has 14 residues. The CDR3 bases are TGTGCCAGCAGCTTGTCACAGGGGTACCAGCCCCAGCATTTT. This translates into CASSLSQGYQPQHF.

The chain employs TRBV5-1 and TRBJ2-7; 12 bases map to TRBD2. Trimming removed 1 base from V and 0 bases from J; junction bases left unmatched: 8. The CDR3 covers 18 residues. Germline V lookup: CDR1 SGHRS, CDR2 YFSETQ. Here the CDR3 DNA reads TGCGCCAGCAGCTTGCCCGAACTAGCGGGGGGATTCTCCTACGAGCAGTACTTC. It translates to CASSLPELAGGFSYEQYF.

The chain carries TRBV19 and TRBJ1-4, with unresolved D. CDR3 size: 14 residues. Germline V gene sequence: CDR1 LNHDA, CDR2 SQIVND (reference sequence). The germline V and J ends were trimmed by 3 bases and 16 bases, with 21 bases remaining between them. CDR3 coding DNA: TGTGCCAGTAGTATCGGAACCCGGTTCGGGTTTCGGTTTTTT. Encoded protein: CASSIGTRFGFRFF.

The chain couples TRBV4-1 to TRBJ1-2, with TRBD1 identical over 11 bases. The CDR3 is 13 amino acids. J lost 7 bases, V lost 3 bases, and 1 base had no gene match. CDR1 MGHRA and CDR2 YSYEKL come from the germline V gene. CDR3 coding DNA: TGCGCCAGCAGCCACGGGACAGGGGGTGGCTACACCTTC. Protein product: CASSHGTGGGYTF.